This paragraph reports one T cell receptor (beta chain). The antigen is not known. Sequenced by immunoSEQ multiplex PCR; TCRdb stores in-frame clones only, minus some. Of under 5,000 clones detected, approximately 86% appear once; the ten largest clones hold 30% to 40%. This sample was included in a study of somatic mutations in cytotoxic T cells in rheumatoid arthritis. Study outcomes and limitations: The clonality of CD8+ T cells was not significantly different between rheumatoid arthritis patients and age-matched healthy controls. For about an eighth of the roughly 60 patients, a single CD8+ clone accounted for more than 20% of CD8+ cells. An age-related increase in CD8+ clonality was seen in rheumatoid arthritis patients but not in healthy controls.

Germline V gene lookup returns CDR1 MNHNS and CDR2 SASEGT. The CDR3 is 18 amino acids. The ends lost 3 bases at V and 2 bases at J; junction bases unmatched: 14. The chain recombines TRBV6-1 with TRBJ2-3, with TRBD1 matching over 7 bases. Specimen: CD8+ T cells sorted from blood. The source of this sequence is a woman in her fifties or sixties with rheumatoid arthritis. The CDR3 nucleotides read TGTGCCAGCAGTGACCCTACTACAGGGGTCGCCTTCACAGATACGCAGTATTTT. Translation: CASSDPTTGVAFTDTQYF.